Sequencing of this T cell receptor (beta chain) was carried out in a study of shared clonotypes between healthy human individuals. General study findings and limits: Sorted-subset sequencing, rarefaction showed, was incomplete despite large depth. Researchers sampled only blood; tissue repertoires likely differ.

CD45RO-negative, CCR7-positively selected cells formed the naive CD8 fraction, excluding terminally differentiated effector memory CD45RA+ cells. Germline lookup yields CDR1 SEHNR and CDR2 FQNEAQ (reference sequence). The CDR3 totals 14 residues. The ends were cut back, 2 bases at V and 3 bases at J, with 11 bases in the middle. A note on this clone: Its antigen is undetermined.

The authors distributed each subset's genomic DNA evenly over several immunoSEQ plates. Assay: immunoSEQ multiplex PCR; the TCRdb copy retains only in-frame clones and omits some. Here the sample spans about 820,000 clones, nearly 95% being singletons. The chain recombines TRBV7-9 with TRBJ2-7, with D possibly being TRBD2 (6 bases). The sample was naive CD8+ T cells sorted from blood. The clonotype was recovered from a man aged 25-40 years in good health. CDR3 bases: TGTGCCAGCAGCTTACCGGGAGTAGACTACGAGCAGTACTTC. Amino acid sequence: CASSLPGVDYEQYF.